The rows below give T cell receptor beta chains drawn from one sample of a study of blood T cell repertoires in COVID-19. Repertoires were generated with immunoSEQ multiplex PCR, while TCRdb's copy carries only in-frame clones and drops some. The sample holds about 50,000 clones, around 90% seen once. The specimen was peripheral blood. All receptors come from a man aged 50-59 years with active COVID-19. The CDR3 runs from the conserved cysteine through the conserved F or W. D genes are given only for firm matches. The size field is filled for only some rows; it gives once, few, many or a size class.

-,TRBJ2-1,TRBD2,TRBV6-1,TGTGCCAGCAGTGAACGACATAGCGGGAGTTACTACAATGAGCAGTTCTTC,CASSERHSGSYYNEQFF
-,TRBJ2-7,TRBD2,TRBV19,TGTGCCAGTAGCTCAAACGGACTAGCGGGAGAATTCTCCTACGAGCAGTACTTC,CASSSNGLAGEFSYEQYF
-,TRBJ2-5,-,TRBV6-2/TRBV6-3,TGTGCCAGCAGTTACGGACTAGAGACCCAGTACTTC,CASSYGLETQYF
-,TRBJ1-2,-,TRBV5-1,TGCGCCAGCAGCTTGGACGGGGTGGCTAACTATGGCTACACCTTC,CASSLDGVANYGYTF
-,TRBJ1-4,-,TRBV9,TGTGCCAGCAGCGTAGCTTTATCGGGGAACGATGAAAAACTGTTTTTT,CASSVALSGNDEKLFF
-,TRBJ2-3,TRBD2,TRBV3-1/TRBV3-2,TGTGCCAGCAGCCTTTGGACTAGCGGGAGATCAGATACGCAGTATTTT,CASSLWTSGRSDTQYF
-,TRBJ2-5,TRBD1,TRBV13,TGTGCCAGCAGCCTAACAGGGGGGGAGACCCAGTACTTC,CASSLTGGETQYF
-,TRBJ2-3,TRBD2,TRBV5-3,TGTGCCGGATTGACTAGCGGGGGACTAGCTAGCACAGATACGCAGTATTTT,CAGLTSGGLASTDTQYF
-,TRBJ1-1,TRBD1,TRBV7-8,TGTGCCAGCAGCGCCCAAACAAGGGGGCAGCACACTGAAGCTTTCTTT,CASSAQTRGQHTEAFF
few,TRBJ2-7,TRBD1,TRBV7-9,TGTGCCAGCACCCTCCGGGGCGGGACAGGGCTTTACGAGCAGTACTTC,CASTLRGGTGLYEQYF
once,TRBJ1-5,-,TRBV5-3,TGTGCCAGAAGCCCCCTGGTGGAGCCTAGCAATCAGCCCCAGCATTTT,CARSPLVEPSNQPQHF
-,TRBJ2-2,TRBD2,TRBV5-1,TGCGCCAGCAGCTTGGTAGCGGGAGCCAACACCGGGGAGCTGTTTTTT,CASSLVAGANTGELFF
-,TRBJ1-2,-,TRBV7-9,TGTGCCAGCAGCTTATCAGCAGGACTCGGGGGCTATGGCTACACCTTC,CASSLSAGLGGYGYTF
-,TRBJ2-7,TRBD1,TRBV30,TGTGCCCAGGCGGGACAGGGTAGGAGCGAGCAGTACTTC,CAQAGQGRSEQYF
-,TRBJ1-1,-,TRBV5-1,TGCGCCAGCAGCTTCGGGGGGAACACTGAAGCTTTCTTT,CASSFGGNTEAFF
-,TRBJ2-5,TRBD1,TRBV6-5,TGTGCCAGCAGCCCCCGGGACAGGGGGCGGGAGACCCAGTACTTC,CASSPRDRGRETQYF
few,TRBJ1-1,-,TRBV6-5,TGTGCCAGCAGACCCCCGGGAACTGAAGCTTTCTTT,CASRPPGTEAFF
-,TRBJ2-3,-,TRBV5-1,TGCGCCAGCAGCTTGGCCTCGCCAGGGGATACGCAGTATTTT,CASSLASPGDTQYF
-,TRBJ2-7,TRBD2,TRBV7-6,TGTGCCAGCAGCTTCACCGGGACTAGCGGTTCCTACGAGCAGTACTTC,CASSFTGTSGSYEQYF
once,TRBJ1-2,-,TRBV18,TGTGCCAGCTCACCGACAGGAGTCTATGGCTACACCTTC,CASSPTGVYGYTF
-,TRBJ1-1,TRBD1,TRBV7-9,TGTGCCAGCAGCCCGGGGACAGGGGGCAGGAACACTGAAGCTTTCTTT,CASSPGTGGRNTEAFF
-,TRBJ2-5,TRBD2,TRBV4-1,TGCGCCAGCAGCCGGCTAGCGGGTACTCAAGAGACCCAGTACTTC,CASSRLAGTQETQYF
-,TRBJ1-4,TRBD1,TRBV5-1,TGCGCCAGCAGCACGGACAGGGCGACTAATGAAAAACTGTTTTTT,CASSTDRATNEKLFF
-,TRBJ2-7,-,TRBV30,TGTGCCTGGAGTGTAGGCGGTAGCAGACCCTACGAGCAGTACTTC,CAWSVGGSRPYEQYF
-,TRBJ1-5,-,TRBV19,TGTGCCAGTAGTTATCCCGGGATCCAGGGGAATCAGCCCCAGCATTTT,CASSYPGIQGNQPQHF
-,TRBJ2-3,TRBD2,TRBV3-1/TRBV3-2,TGTGCCAGCAGCCTTTGGACTAGCGGCACAGATACGCAGTATTTT,CASSLWTSGTDTQYF
-,TRBJ1-2,TRBD1,TRBV6-6,TGTGCCAGCACCGACCCAACAGGGGGCGATGGCTACACCTTC,CASTDPTGGDGYTF